A selection of T cell receptor beta chains follows, all from one sample in a study of T cell responses to AZD1222 COVID-19 vaccine. TCRdb keeps only in-frame clones here, not all; method: immunoSEQ multiplex PCR. The table records 75,000 to 95,000 clones, about 88% of them present only once. The sequencing used peripheral blood, collected on day 0 of AZD1222 vaccination. The origin of the receptors is an adult in good health. The CDR3 runs from the conserved cysteine through the conserved F or W. D genes are given only for firm matches. The size of a clone is reported for some rows only, either as once, few or many, or as a class for expanded clones.

j_call,d_call,clone_size,v_call,cdr3_nt,cdr3_aa
TRBJ1-4,.,.,TRBV28,TGTGCCAGCAGTTTAAGTACGGAAAAACTGTTTTTT,CASSLSTEKLFF
TRBJ1-5,.,.,TRBV19,TGTGCCAGTATCTCGACAGTTAGCAATCAGCCCCAGCATTTT,CASISTVSNQPQHF
TRBJ1-1,.,.,TRBV7-2,TGTGCCAGCAGCTTAAGTAATTTGAACACTGAAGCTTTCTTT,CASSLSNLNTEAFF
TRBJ1-1,.,few,TRBV29-1,TGCAGCGTTGTTGGTGGGCCTGAAGCTTTCTTT,CSVVGGPEAFF
TRBJ2-7,.,few,TRBV12-3/TRBV12-4,TGTGCCAGCAGTCTGGATTACAGAGGCGAGCAGTACTTC,CASSLDYRGEQYF
TRBJ2-3,TRBD1,.,TRBV28,TGTGCCAGCAGAACGGACAGGGGCCCCCCCACAGATACGCAGTATTTT,CASRTDRGPPTDTQYF
TRBJ2-5,.,.,TRBV5-1,TGCGCCAGCAGCTTGGCCATGACAAGCCGGGTGGGGGAGACCCAGTACTTC,CASSLAMTSRVGETQYF
TRBJ2-7,.,.,TRBV4-2,TGTGCCAGCACCCTTGGGGATAATTCCTACGAGCAGTACTTC,CASTLGDNSYEQYF
TRBJ1-3,TRBD1,once,TRBV19,TGTGCCAGTAGCCCGGGACAGGCTGGAAACACCATATATTTT,CASSPGQAGNTIYF
TRBJ1-4,TRBD1,once,TRBV6-6,TGTGCCAGCACCCCCCTCCCGACAGGGAAACTGTTTTTT,CASTPLPTGKLFF
TRBJ2-1,.,.,TRBV7-2,TGTGCCAGCAGCGGCAGGGGTAGGGATTCCTACAATGAGCAGTTCTTC,CASSGRGRDSYNEQFF
TRBJ1-1,.,few,TRBV7-2,TGTGCCAGCAGCGCCGAGGGTAGCACTGAAGCTTTCTTT,CASSAEGSTEAFF
TRBJ2-1,TRBD1,.,TRBV19,TGTGCCAGTAGTATAATGGCGGGACAGGGAAACAATGAGCAGTTCTTC,CASSIMAGQGNNEQFF
TRBJ1-3,.,.,TRBV5-1,TGCGCCAGCAGCCCTCTGTACCCTGGAAACACCATATATTTT,CASSPLYPGNTIYF
TRBJ2-1,.,.,TRBV4-2,TGTGCCAGCACCCCGGACGGGCGGGGTCGTGAGCAGTTCTTC,CASTPDGRGREQFF
TRBJ1-2,.,.,TRBV2,TGTGCCAGCAGTGAACGGGGAGGGGGCTACACCTTC,CASSERGGGYTF
TRBJ1-2,.,.,TRBV27,TGTGCCAGCAGTCCCGGGACCTATGGCTACACCTTC,CASSPGTYGYTF
TRBJ2-1,TRBD2,.,TRBV7-9,TGTGCCAGCAGCCCCCGACTAGCGGGCTACAATGAGCAGTTCTTC,CASSPRLAGYNEQFF
TRBJ2-7,TRBD2,.,TRBV29-1,TGCAGCGTTCGGAGAGCGGGGGAGCAGTACTTC,CSVRRAGEQYF
TRBJ1-2,TRBD1,.,TRBV7-3,TGTGCCAGCAGCCCTGGGACAGCTCCTAACTATGGCTACACCTTC,CASSPGTAPNYGYTF
TRBJ1-1,.,once,TRBV5-1,TGCGCCAGCAGCTTGGGAGTCATAGGGAACACTGAAGCTTTCTTT,CASSLGVIGNTEAFF
TRBJ2-7,.,many,TRBV12-3/TRBV12-4,TGTGCCAGCAGTTTAACACAGCTTAGGGAGCAGTACTTC,CASSLTQLREQYF
TRBJ1-5,.,few,TRBV19,TGTGCCAGTAATCCCCCGGGATTGCACGATCAGCCCCAGCATTTT,CASNPPGLHDQPQHF
TRBJ2-7,.,.,TRBV20-1,TGCAGTGGGAGGGCCAGCTACGAGCAGTACTTC,CSGRASYEQYF
TRBJ2-1,TRBD2,.,TRBV3-1/TRBV3-2,TGTGCCAGCAAACCGGGACTAGCGAAATTAAATGAGCAGTTCTTC,CASKPGLAKLNEQFF
TRBJ1-5,.,.,TRBV19,TGTGCCAGTAGTATGGCGGGTCAGCCCCAGCATTTT,CASSMAGQPQHF
TRBJ2-7,.,once,TRBV4-2,TGTGCCAGCAGCCAAGTTGAACGAGTGCAGTACTTC,CASSQVERVQYF
TRBJ2-3,TRBD2,.,TRBV6-2/TRBV6-3,TGTGCCAGCAGTCGGCCGGGGGGGACTAGAGATACGCAGTATTTT,CASSRPGGTRDTQYF
TRBJ1-5,.,.,TRBV6-6,TGTGCCAGCAGCCTACAGGGAGACAATCAGCCCCAGCATTTT,CASSLQGDNQPQHF
TRBJ1-1,.,.,TRBV24-1,TGTGCCACCAGTGATTACAATGGTGAAGCTTTCTTT,CATSDYNGEAFF
TRBJ1-1,.,.,TRBV7-3,TGTGCCAGCAGCTTAATTGGTGGCGGTGAAGCTTTCTTT,CASSLIGGGEAFF
TRBJ2-1,.,few,TRBV11-1,TGTGCCAGCAGCTTAGTTAGCGGTACCTACAATGAGCAGTTCTTC,CASSLVSGTYNEQFF
TRBJ2-4,.,.,TRBV4-3,TGCGCCAGCAGCCAAGATCCCCAGCTTCCCATTCAGTACTTC,CASSQDPQLPIQYF
TRBJ1-4,.,.,TRBV5-5,TGTGCCAGCAGTTTCGGAGGAGCGGAAGAAAAACTGTTTTTT,CASSFGGAEEKLFF
TRBJ1-2,TRBD1,.,TRBV23-1,TGCGCCAGCAGTCACGCCTCCCGGCGGGGGACAGGGACAAATGGCTACACCTTC,CASSHASRRGTGTNGYTF
TRBJ1-5,.,.,TRBV7-3,TGTGCCAGCAGCTTCGGGGTACGTCAGCCCCAGCATTTT,CASSFGVRQPQHF
TRBJ1-1,.,.,TRBV9,TGTGCCTCGCGGAGGGATGGAGGAACTGAAGCTTTCTTT,CASRRDGGTEAFF